Below, 14 T cell receptor beta chains from the same sample are listed, as sequenced in a study of OX40 agonist ivuxolimab in advanced cancers. The library was obtained by the immunoSEQ multiplex PCR assay. TCRdb limited this immuneACCESS table to in-frame rearrangements with V and J called. A share of clones is missing; checked studies link under half to unresolved V genes, and the rest is unexplained. The sample has approximately 94,000 clones on record, roughly 90% of them singletons. The ten largest clones add up to 3% to 3.5% of the sample. Specimen: CD4+ or CD8+ T cells sorted from blood, collected in a trial of the OX40 agonist ivuxolimab. These receptors came from an adult with an advanced solid tumor such as melanoma, head and neck, liver or kidney cancer.

J is TRBJ1-2 and V is TRBV7-8; no clear D. The CDR3 is 13 amino acids. V lost 7 bases, J lost 2 bases, and 11 bases lay in between. Germline assignment: CDR1 SGHVS and CDR2 FQNEAQ. CDR3 region: CASTLGGNYGYTF. The CDR3 region has the DNA TGTGCCAGCACCCTGGGTGGAAACTATGGCTACACCTTC.

The J gene is TRBJ2-3, the V gene TRBV29-1, with D possibly TRBD1 on 6 matching bases. V dropped 4 bases and J dropped 5 bases, with 16 bases sitting between them. The length of the CDR3 is 14 residues. Germline V lookup: CDR1 SQVTM, CDR2 ANQGSEA. The CDR3 nucleotides read TGCAGCGTTGTAGGAACAGGGACGGAAGATACGCAGTATTTT. It specifies CSVVGTGTEDTQYF.

The chain carries TRBV9 and TRBJ2-2; D not resolved. CDR1 SGDLS and CDR2 YYNGEE come from the germline V gene. The CDR3 sequence is 15 residues long. Trimming shortened V by 0 bases and J by 0 bases, and 6 bases separated the two germline ends. The CDR3 region has the DNA TGTGCCAGCAGCGTAGGCAGCCCGAACACCGGGGAGCTGTTTTTT. Protein product: CASSVGSPNTGELFF.

The rearrangement joins TRBV19 to TRBJ2-7; TRBD1 matches 7 bases. J gave up 2 bases and V 6 bases, and 7 bases lay outside the gene matches. The CDR3 sequence is 14 residues long. Germline CDR1 reads LNHDA; CDR2 reads SQIVND (reference sequence). CDR3: CASSPRTGPYEQYF. The CDR3 region has the DNA TGTGCCAGTAGCCCGCGGACAGGTCCCTACGAGCAGTACTTC.

V is TRBV29-1 and J is TRBJ2-1; 10 nucleotides align to TRBD2. The CDR3 consists of 13 residues. The trim removed 7 bases at V and 7 bases at J, leaving 7 bases unmatched. In germline, CDR1 is SQVTM, CDR2 ANQGSEA. CDR3 sequence (DNA): TGCAGCGCTGTCAAGGGACTAGCGAATGAGCAGTTCTTC. Translating gives CSAVKGLANEQFF.

The chain carries TRBV28 and TRBJ2-7; D unclear. The CDR3 runs to 11 residues. Germline loops: CDR1 MDHEN, CDR2 SYDVKM. V lost 8 bases and J lost 5, with 10 bases in between. The CDR3 loop reads CASRYTDEQYF. The CDR3 nucleotides read TGTGCCAGCCGATACACGGACGAGCAGTACTTC. Supplemented by reference TRBV28 and TRBJ2-7, the full variable domain reads DVKVTQSSRYLVKRTGEKVFLECVQDMDHENMFWYRQDPGLGLRLIYFSYDVKMKEKGDIPEGYSVSREKKERFSLILESASTNQTSMYLCASRYTDEQYFGPGTRLTVT.

This chain connects TRBV7-9 to TRBJ2-7; 9 bases map to TRBD1. CDR1 SEHNR and CDR2 FQNEAQ come from the germline V gene (reference sequence). The length of the CDR3 is 17 residues. Losses at the gene ends were 1 base for V and 0 bases for J; bases not matched to a gene: 7. The CDR3 nucleotides read TGTGCCAGCAGCTTAGACGTCGGGACAGGGCGCTCCTACGAGCAGTACTTC. Protein product: CASSLDVGTGRSYEQYF.

The V call is TRBV7-6, the J call TRBJ1-1; maybe TRBD1 (5 bases). Germline V gene data show CDR1 as SGHVS and CDR2 as FNYEAQ. This CDR3 has 13 amino acids. V lost 5 bases to trimming and J lost 3 bases, with 10 bases between them. The CDR3 is CASSDSRDTEAFF. The CDR3 bases are TGTGCCAGCAGCGACTCCAGGGACACTGAAGCTTTCTTT.

The rearrangement uses TRBV5-6 and TRBJ2-1, with D maybe TRBD2 (6 bases). The CDR3 spans 15 residues. Germline CDR1 reads SGHDT; CDR2 reads YYEEEE. V was shortened by 0 bases and J by 4 bases, with 11 bases between the two germline ends. The CDR3 DNA sequence: TGTGCCAGCAGCTTGGCCAGGGCGGGGTACAATGAGCAGTTCTTC. Translated, it gives CASSLARAGYNEQFF.

The chain carries TRBV30 and TRBJ2-7; no reliable D call. Germline assignment: CDR1 GTSNPN and CDR2 SVGIG (reference sequence). The CDR3 spans 17 residues. V lost 2 bases to trimming and J lost 3 bases, with 23 bases between them. The CDR3 spells CAWSFSVGSKGHYEQYF. The CDR3 region has the DNA TGTGCCTGGAGTTTCTCCGTCGGTTCCAAAGGTCACTACGAGCAGTACTTC. The full variable domain, with the rest looked up from reference TRBV30 and TRBJ2-7, is SQTIHQWPATLVQPVGSPLSLECTVEGTSNPNLYWYRQAAGRGLQLLFYSVGIGQISSEVPQNLSASRPQDRQFILSSKKLLLSDSGFYLCAWSFSVGSKGHYEQYFGPGTRLTVT.

V gene TRBV5-8 combines with J gene TRBJ1-2; TRBD1 might be the D (6 bases). CDR1 and CDR2 (germline): SGHTS, YDEGEE. The CDR3 spans 16 residues. The V and J ends lost 0 bases and 5 bases respectively, with 17 bases between them. The CDR3 coding sequence is TGTGCCAGCAGCTTGGATGGACGGGGGGGCCCATATGGCTACACCTTC. It encodes CASSLDGRGGPYGYTF.

The chain employs TRBV7-9 and TRBJ2-5; D uncertain. With the DNA end fitting TRBJ2-7 better, the J assignment may be wrong. Germline lookup yields CDR1 SEHNR and CDR2 FQNEAQ (reference sequence). This CDR3 has 12 amino acids. The CDR3 DNA is TGTGCCAGCAGCTTATTGGCGGACGAGCAGTACTTC. Translating it yields CASSLLADEQYF.

The V and J genes are TRBV2 and TRBJ2-5; perhaps D is TRBD1 or TRBD2 (5 bases each). Trimming stripped 2 bases from V and 2 bases from J, with 12 bases between. CDR1 is SNHLY and CDR2 is FYNNEI in the germline V gene. The CDR3 is 15 residues long. In DNA, the CDR3 is TGTGCCAGCAGTGAACGTTGGGGGATTCAAGAGACCCAGTACTTC. Translation: CASSERWGIQETQYF.

This chain links TRBV5-1 with TRBJ2-7; D is perhaps TRBD2 (5 bases). V lost 3 bases and J 6 bases, leaving 10 bases between the germline ends. The CDR3 contains 12 residues. Germline V CDR1 and CDR2: SGHRS, YFSETQ. CDR3 DNA sequence: TGCGCCAGCAGCTGGGGTGGAGGCGAGCAGTACTTC. This encodes CASSWGGGEQYF.